This TCR beta chain was profiled in a study of blood T cell repertoires in COVID-19. Study as a whole: The samples span acute and convalescent COVID-19 from the United States, Italy and Spain. Sample material is recorded as cDNA or gDNA derived from T cells, B-cell-depleted T cells, or PBMCs.

Source study methods: Reference gene primer amplification gave nucleated cell count estimates. Sequenced by immunoSEQ multiplex PCR; TCRdb stores in-frame clones only, minus some. D and trimming come from the DNA, and the V and J calls and clone size come from that table. The sample contains roughly 49,000 clones, less than 90% of which appear only once. The CDR3 is 19 amino acids. V shed 2 bases, J shed 3 bases, and the junction held 11 bases outside the gene matches. Per germline, CDR1 SGHKS and CDR2 YYEKEE (reference sequence). This chain connects TRBV5-5 to TRBJ2-6; 10 nucleotides agree with TRBD1. The source of this sequence is a human donor in a cohort sampled during active COVID-19. Sample: peripheral blood. The CDR3 DNA reads TGTGCCAGCAGCTTTTCCGGGACAGGGGCTGGTGATGGGGCCAACGTCCTGACTTTC. This gives the protein CASSFSGTGAGDGANVLTF.